This is a list of T cell receptor beta chains from one sample in a study of cytomegalovirus exposure and HLA in healthy donors. Measured with immunoSEQ multiplex PCR; TCRdb has only the in-frame clones, and not every one. This table has 150,000 or so clones, around 81% appearing once. The source material was PBMCs. The receptors derive from a man aged 45-60 years in good health and CMV-seronegative. Each CDR3 is given with its conserved first and last residue. Each record gives: clone size, D gene, V gene, J gene, CDR3 DNA, CDR3 protein. D genes are given only for firm matches. The size of a clone is reported for some rows only, either as once, few or many, or as a class for expanded clones.

once,TRBD2,TRBV18,TRBJ2-1,TGTGCCAGCTCACCCGGGACTAGCGGGAGCGTAGATGAGCAGTTCTTC,CASSPGTSGSVDEQFF
NA,NA,TRBV7-3,TRBJ2-1,TGTGCCAGCAGCTTATCAGGGTACAATGAGCAGTTCTTC,CASSLSGYNEQFF
NA,NA,TRBV7-9,TRBJ2-5,TGTGCCAGCAGCTTCTCAGGGTCAGAGACCCAGTACTTC,CASSFSGSETQYF
NA,NA,TRBV7-8,TRBJ2-3,TGTGCCAGCAGCTTAGTATCTGGGTCTGGAGGCACAGATACGCAGTATTTT,CASSLVSGSGGTDTQYF
NA,TRBD2,TRBV19,TRBJ2-1,TGTGCCAGTAGTCCTCAGAGCGGGAGGAGCTCCTACAATGAGCAGTTCTTC,CASSPQSGRSSYNEQFF
NA,TRBD1,TRBV7-9,TRBJ1-1,TGTGCCAGCAGCTACTCAGGGGGCATGAACACTGAAGCTTTCTTT,CASSYSGGMNTEAFF
few,NA,TRBV7-9,TRBJ2-7,TGTGCCAGCAGCCCCCTCACTACCTACGAGCAGTACTTC,CASSPLTTYEQYF
NA,NA,TRBV6-1,TRBJ2-7,TGTGCCACCGAAGAGTACGAGCAGTACTTC,CATEEYEQYF
NA,NA,TRBV12-2,TRBJ2-3,TGTGCAAGTCGCTTAGGATCCCTATACCTAGCGGGAGCTTCGGATACGCAGTATTTT,CASRLGSLYLAGASDTQYF
once,NA,TRBV11-2,TRBJ1-1,TGTGCCAGCAGATTGGGGCCAGGCTACATGAACACTGAAGCTCTCTTT,CASRLGPGYMNTEALF
NA,NA,TRBV18,TRBJ2-5,TGTGCCAGCTCACCACCTGTAGGGGCACGAGAGACCCAGTACTTC,CASSPPVGARETQYF
few,TRBD2,TRBV5-6,TRBJ2-3,TGTGCCAGCAGCCCTAGGACTAGCGTCTGGTCGCAGTATTTT,CASSPRTSVWSQYF
NA,NA,TRBV4-1,TRBJ1-5,TGCGCCAGCAGCCAAGATCGCAGGGACAATCAGCCCCAGCATTTT,CASSQDRRDNQPQHF
NA,NA,TRBV19,TRBJ1-2,TGTGCCAGTAGTATCCAGGGTTCAGATGGCTACACCTTC,CASSIQGSDGYTF
NA,TRBD1,TRBV15,TRBJ1-5,TGTGCCACCAGCCTAGGGACAGCGAGCAATCAGCCCCAGCATTTT,CATSLGTASNQPQHF